What follows are 10 T cell receptor beta chains derived from one specimen sequenced in a study of monozygotic twins with inflammatory bowel disease. TCRdb reworked the 5' RACE reads into one entry per CDR3 protein, no DNA. The sample table sets out around 400,000 distinct CDR3 sequences. What was sequenced was blood. These receptors all come from a human donor with ulcerative colitis or Crohn's disease, or a healthy co-twin of an affected twin (not recorded which).

The V gene is TRBV10-1, the J gene TRBJ2-1; TCRdb's D gene call, TRBD1, goes unchecked for lack of DNA. The germline V gene encodes CDR1 WNHNN and CDR2 SYGVQD (reference sequence). The CDR3 covers 15 residues. CDR3 region: CASSPLGGRGNEQFF.

V and J are TRBV5-5 and TRBJ2-1; without DNA, the TCRdb call of TRBD2 cannot be checked. Germline CDR1 and CDR2: SGHKS and YYEKEE (reference sequence). The CDR3 sequence is 17 residues long. CDR3 region: CASSLSLAGGSYNEQFF.

The genes are TRBV6-5 and TRBJ2-7; no DNA is available, so the TRBD1 call from TCRdb remains unchecked. Germline V lookup: CDR1 MNHEY, CDR2 SVGAGI. The CDR3 consists of 19 residues. CDR3: CASSYPTGGGAFSSYEQYF.

The rearrangement uses TRBV5-1 and TRBJ1-1. The germline V gene encodes CDR1 SGHRS and CDR2 YFSETQ. This CDR3 has 15 amino acids. CDR3 residues: CASSLEATMNTEAFF.

The gene calls are TRBV4-2 and TRBJ2-7; TCRdb returns TRBD2, unconfirmable since there is no DNA. This CDR3 region has 15 residues. CDR1 is LGHNA and CDR2 is YNFKEQ in the germline V gene. CDR3 sequence reads: CASSQGLDSFYEQYF.

This chain connects TRBV25-1 to TRBJ1-5. Germline V gene sequence: CDR1 MGHDK, CDR2 SYGVNS. The CDR3 runs to 12 residues. The CDR3 reads CASSEGNQPQHF.

This sequence joins TRBV3-1 and TRBJ2-3; TCRdb's D gene call, TRBD1, goes unchecked for lack of DNA. Germline assignment: CDR1 LGHDT and CDR2 YNNKEL (reference sequence). CDR3 size: 14 residues. The CDR3 spells CASSLRGSTDTQYF.

This chain links TRBV4-2 with TRBJ2-5; TCRdb picks TRBD1, but there is no DNA to check that call. The CDR3 length is 15 residues. From germline, CDR1 is LGHNA and CDR2 YNFKEQ. Here the CDR3 reads CASSQTGGYQETQYF.

V gene TRBV7-8 combines with J gene TRBJ1-1; the TCRdb call, TRBD1, lacks DNA for checking. Germline V gene data show CDR1 as SGHVS and CDR2 as FQNEAQ. The CDR3 has 15 residues. The CDR3 region is CASSLKPWGVTEAFF.

CDR3 in amino acids: CASSHPGCSGANVLTF. This chain uses TRBV23-1 with TRBJ2-6; TCRdb names TRBD1, which stays unverified in the absence of DNA. TRBV23-1 carries the ORF label, with uncertain function. This CDR3 is 16 amino acids long.